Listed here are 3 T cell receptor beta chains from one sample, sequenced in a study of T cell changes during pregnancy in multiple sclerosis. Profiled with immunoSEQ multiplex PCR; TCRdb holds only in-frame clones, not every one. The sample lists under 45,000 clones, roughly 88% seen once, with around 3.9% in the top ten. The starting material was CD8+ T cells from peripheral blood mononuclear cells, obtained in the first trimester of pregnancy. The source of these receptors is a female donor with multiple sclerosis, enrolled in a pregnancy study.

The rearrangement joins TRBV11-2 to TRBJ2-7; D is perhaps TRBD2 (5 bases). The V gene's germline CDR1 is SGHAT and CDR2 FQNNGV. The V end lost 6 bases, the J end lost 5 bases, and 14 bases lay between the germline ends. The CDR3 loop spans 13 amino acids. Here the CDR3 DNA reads TGTGCCAGCAGTATGGGAGTACTAAACGAGCAGTACTTC. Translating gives CASSMGVLNEQYF.

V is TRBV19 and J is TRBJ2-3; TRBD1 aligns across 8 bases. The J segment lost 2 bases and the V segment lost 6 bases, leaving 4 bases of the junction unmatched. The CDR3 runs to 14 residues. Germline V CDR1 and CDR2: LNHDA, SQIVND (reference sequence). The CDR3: CASRGTGNTDTQYF. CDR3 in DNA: TGTGCCAGTAGAGGGACAGGAAACACAGATACGCAGTATTTT.

The CDR3 coding sequence is TGCGCCAGCAGCCCCGGACGGGAGAGCTACGAGCAGTACTTC. It specifies CASSPGRESYEQYF. The chain links TRBV5-1 to TRBJ2-7; a weak D match, TRBD2 (6 bases). This CDR3 is built from 14 residues. Trimming shortened V by 4 bases and J by 3 bases, and 14 bases separated the two germline ends. Germline lookup yields CDR1 SGHRS and CDR2 YFSETQ.